This TCR beta chain was identified during a study of tumor-infiltrating lymphocytes in primary liver carcinoma (dated by TCRdb to about 2017). Broadly, across the study: Surgical resection was performed in China between late 2015 and 2016 on about 5 patients with histopathologically diagnosed primary liver carcinoma. For each liver tumor, the study sampled five regions along with adjacent normal tissue and blood, and applied TCRbeta repertoire sequencing, expression microarrays and whole-exome sequencing. A total of roughly 35 specimens from 5 patients went through TCRbeta repertoire sequencing, namely 25 tumor regions, 5 adjacent noncancerous liver tissues and 5 peripheral blood samples. The five patients had tumors staged T1-T3 N0M0, with maximum diameters ranging from about 4.2 to 11 cm. Each sample produced roughly 3.5 to 7.13 million productive TCRbeta reads, and read depth showed no significant difference between tissue types. Reproducibility between technical replicate repertoires was high, with correlation coefficients above 0.95 and mean shared-clone rates roughly 0.87. The five patients, three men and two women aged 30 to 69 years, had hepatocellular carcinoma (four) or combined HCC and intrahepatic cholangiocarcinoma (one). The study at large found these results: The top 250 clones accounted for a significantly greater share of the repertoire in tumors than in blood (p = 0.039). Bulk unsorted samples precluded comparing CD4+ and CD8+ T cell repertoires. Only four or five patients were included in the study, and the authors note that the findings should be validated in a larger study. Pairs of tumor regions showed greater repertoire overlap (mean 36%) than tumor-adjacent pairs (approximately 17%) or tumor-blood pairs (roughly 15%), which is consistent with antigen-driven expansion. Because sequencing covered only the TCR beta chain and unpaired alpha chains were not captured, true repertoire diversity is likely underestimated.

Comment on this clonotype: Its antigen is currently not known. The junction departs from germline at one end; a sequencing error may be responsible.

Inclusive of the bounding cysteine and phenylalanine, the CDR3 is 16 residues long. Left in the record is the CDR3 DNA by itself, 48 bases read in frame from the first base. A constant-region primer and ProtoScript II reverse transcriptase were used to reverse-transcribe TCRbeta-specific cDNA from around 540 ng total RNA. TCRbeta libraries were built with three nested multiplex PCR rounds, a slightly modified ARM-PCR procedure. The first two PCR rounds used multiplex TRBV1-TRBV30 forward primers with a Cbeta reverse primer, each for 10 cycles. Sample barcodes and Illumina adapters were added in a final 25-cycle PCR using Deep VentR polymerase. Before sequencing, amplicons between 200 and 500 bp were purified from gel using a QIAquick gel extraction kit. The TCRbeta amplicons were sequenced with 250-bp paired-end reads on an Illumina HiSeq 2500. The authors processed their data as follows. To recover full CDR3 sequences, reads were quality-trimmed using Trimmomatic v0.33 and paired reads were then merged using FLASH v1.2.11. V, D and J germline segments were assigned to the rearranged TCRbeta sequences by MiGEC v1.2.1b. VDJtools v1.0.0 computed clonotype statistics and Shannon-Wiener diversity indices. Except for diversity analysis, only the 250 most abundant clonotypes of each sample were used in subsequent analyses to reduce sampling bias. The public reads were run again by TCRdb, first through fastp at Q25 and then through MiXCR, and only productive beta chains were kept. Identical CDR3 protein sequences are pooled into one entry, listed with their most common genes and DNA. The V and J calls here are based on TCRdb, not the publication. The sample yields fewer than 400,000 distinct CDR3 sequences; 55% to 65% were counted once. The top ten clones comprise roughly 8.6% of the sample.

Blood RNA was extracted from unsorted whole blood with TRIzol reagent; germline DNA came from the DNeasy Blood & Tissue kit. Patients had chronic HBV infection and were treatment-naive at sampling. Before surgery, 3 to 5 milliliters of peripheral blood were drawn into K2EDTA tubes. The chain couples TRBV12-3 or TRBV12-4 to TRBJ2-4; 7 bases in between match TRBD2. This TCR came from a man between 35 and 55 years old with primary liver carcinoma and hepatitis B virus infection. The sequenced material came from peripheral blood. The CDR3 sequence is CANSLDGRIAKNIQYF. The nucleotide sequence reads as follows: TGTGCCAACAGTTTAGACGGGAGGATAGCCAAAAACATTCAGTACTTC.